This T cell receptor (beta chain) was sequenced for a study of CD4 T cells in relation to SARS-CoV-2 and coronaviruses. The protocol was immunoSEQ multiplex PCR, while the TCRdb copy is restricted to in-frame clones and leaves out a portion. The sample contains about 59,000 clones, 75% to 90% of which appear only once. CD4+ T cells from unexposed donors were obtained before the COVID-19 pandemic (2011-2018). Study observations and caveats: SARS-CoV-2-driven expansion was significantly weaker in crossreactive than monoreactive clones.

As to this clone: Its antigen remains unidentified.

The sequence was obtained from a human donor in good health. Sequenced sample: memory CD4+ T cells from PBMCs.

The DNA for the CDR3 is TGCGCCACCCCAAACCCCGGGACTAGCGACAATGAGCAGTTCTTC. Protein: CATPNPGTSDNEQFF. The chain has TRBV10-1 and TRBJ2-1; the match to TRBD2 covers 10 bases. V was pared by 10 bases and J by 5 bases, with 11 bases of the junction left unmatched. Germline CDR1 and CDR2: WNHNN and SYGVQD (reference sequence). This CDR3 contains 15 residues.